The clone carrying this T cell receptor (beta chain) was recorded a few times. Its antigen is as yet unknown. This sample was taken from a study of T-cell reconstitution after alpha-beta-depleted transplantation in children. Findings and caveats of the study: T-cell numbers and diversity, one year after transplant, stemmed largely from T cells that were newly produced.

V lost 1 base to trimming and J lost 2 bases, with 12 bases between them. The V gene's germline CDR1 is LGHDT and CDR2 YNNKEL (reference sequence). The length of the CDR3 is 15 residues. Unique molecular identifiers featured in how the TCRbeta library was prepared. TCRdb independently ran MiXCR on the PCR reads; one entry per CDR3 protein. The sample records roughly 300,000 distinct CDR3 sequences, under 14% being singletons. V and J are TRBV3-1 and TRBJ2-7; TRBD1 is a possible D gene (6 bases). Sequencing used peripheral blood, obtained 180 days after TCRalphabeta/CD19-depleted stem cell transplant. The clonotype originates from a male patient aged 2 to 10 who had a stem cell transplant for chronic granulomatous disease, so the T cells may come from the graft donor. The CDR3 sequence: CASSQGTGQPYEQYF. The CDR3 nucleotides read TGTGCCAGCAGCCAAGGGACTGGACAGCCCTACGAGCAGTACTTC.